These 20 T cell receptor beta chains share one sample of origin, sequenced in a study of spatial heterogeneity in lung cancer. TCRdb fed the 5' RACE reads into MiXCR, producing one record per CDR3 protein. The data show about 22,000 distinct CDR3 sequences, 4.5% to 7% seen once. Time point of the sample: sample taken at primary tumor resection. Source: PBMCs, taken at surgery. Source of these receptors: a male donor with early-stage non-small cell lung cancer.

This clonotype was seen many times. The J gene is TRBJ1-2, the V gene TRBV29-1; unclear D gene. Per germline, CDR1 SQVTM and CDR2 ANQGSEA. The CDR3 is 12 amino acids. Trimming removed 3 bases at V and 8 bases at J, with 13 bases between. The CDR3 coding sequence is TGCAGCGTTGAGGGAGGTTCGATCGGCTACACCTTC. Translating gives CSVEGGSIGYTF.

This clonotype occurred a few times. The CDR3 nucleotides are TGTGCCACAACGGACTCCGTGTGGGAGCTGTTTTTT. Amino acids: CATTDSVWELFF. The chain carries TRBV19 and TRBJ2-2; D might be TRBD2 (5 bases). The CDR3 consists of 12 residues. Trimming took 10 bases from V and 9 from J, leaving 15 bases between them. Germline CDR1 reads LNHDA; CDR2 reads SQIVND (reference sequence).

The table lists this clonotype with a few counts. The rearrangement links TRBV3-1 to TRBJ2-7; TRBD2 matches 12 bases. J gave up 0 bases and V 1 base, and 7 bases lay outside the gene matches. This CDR3 has 18 amino acids. The germline V gene encodes CDR1 LGHDT and CDR2 YNNKEL (reference sequence). CDR3 sequence (DNA): TGTGCCAGCAGCCAAGTCCTAGCGGGAGGGCCGCCCTCCTACGAGCAGTACTTC. Translating gives CASSQVLAGGPPSYEQYF.

In this sample, this clonotype turned up many times. This chain's CDR3 is CASSRLPGTTNTGELFF. The CDR3 DNA reads TGCGCCAGCAGCCGACTTCCCGGGACTACAAACACCGGGGAGCTGTTTTTT. V and J are TRBV5-1 and TRBJ2-2, with 7 bases identical to TRBD2. This CDR3 has 17 residues. Germline V gene lookup returns CDR1 SGHRS and CDR2 YFSETQ. The V gene end was trimmed by 4 bases and the J gene end by 2 bases; junction bases not matched to a gene: 11.

V usage is TRBV5-1 and J usage is TRBJ2-7; a weak D match, TRBD1 (5 bases). The CDR3 totals 14 residues. Germline V gene data show CDR1 as SGHRS and CDR2 as YFSETQ. V lost 2 bases and J lost 5, with 14 bases in between. DNA of the CDR3: TGCGCCAGCAGCTTACAGGTTATTGGGAACGAGCAGTACTTC. This gives the protein CASSLQVIGNEQYF.

This clonotype was observed many times. This chain joins TRBV18 and TRBJ2-3; possibly TRBD1 for D (7 bases). Germline loops: CDR1 KGHSH, CDR2 LQKENI. The CDR3 spans 15 residues. V was clipped by 8 bases and J by 0 bases, with 15 bases between them. CDR3 DNA: TGTGCCAGCGGGGGGACAGACGGGAGCACAGATACGCAGTATTTT. The encoded protein is CASGGTDGSTDTQYF.

This clonotype has a count of ten or more. The genes are TRBV11-3 and TRBJ2-3; D possibly corresponds to TRBD2 (5 bases). This CDR3 comprises 15 residues. The germline gives CDR1 SGHNT, CDR2 YENEEA. With 5 bases removed from V and 3 bases from J, the gap between germline ends came to 15 bases. The CDR3, as DNA: TGTGCCAGCAGCCGCAGAGGGCTCTTTACAGATACGCAGTATTTT. It specifies CASSRRGLFTDTQYF.

This clonotype was counted ten times or more. J is TRBJ2-1 and V is TRBV20-1; D is uncertain. The V gene's germline CDR1 is DFQATT and CDR2 SNEGSKA (reference sequence). Trimming took 1 base from V and 9 from J, leaving 7 bases between them. The CDR3 is 11 amino acids. CDR3 loop: CSARGPIEQFF. The CDR3 DNA sequence: TGCAGTGCTAGAGGACCGATTGAGCAGTTCTTC.

V gene TRBV6-6 combines with J gene TRBJ1-1, with D possibly matching TRBD1 (6 bases). Looked up from germline, CDR1 is MNHNY and CDR2 is SVGAGI (reference sequence). The CDR3 is 14 residues long. The germline V and J ends were trimmed by 5 bases and 3 bases, with 13 bases remaining between them. This CDR3 is CASSRTGRDTEAFF. CDR3 bases: TGTGCCAGCAGTCGCACAGGGAGGGACACTGAAGCTTTCTTT.

This clonotype was recorded many times. This chain uses TRBV11-1 with TRBJ2-1, with TRBD1 matching 7 bases. The CDR3 consists of 14 residues. The germline CDR1 and CDR2 sequences are SGHAT and FQDESV (reference sequence). The V segment lost 5 bases and the J segment 3 bases; nucleotides outside the gene matches: 4. CDR3: CASSLRDSYNEQFF. The CDR3 nucleotides read TGTGCCAGCAGCCTCCGGGACAGCTACAATGAGCAGTTCTTC.

With regard to this clonotype: The junction departs from germline at one end; a sequencing error may be responsible. In nucleotides, the CDR3 is TGTGCCAGCAGCTTCGTGGGGGTTCCCTCCGACGAGCAGTACTTC. Amino acid sequence: CASSFVGVPSDEQYF. J is TRBJ2-7 and V is TRBV7-9; perhaps D is TRBD1 or TRBD2 (5 bases each). This CDR3 contains 15 residues. Germline V gene data show CDR1 as SEHNR and CDR2 as FQNEAQ (reference sequence). The entire variable domain, with the rest obtained from reference TRBV7-9 and TRBJ2-7, is as follows: DTGVSQNPRHKITKRGQNVTFRCDPISEHNRLYWYRQTLGQGPEFLTYFQNEAQLEKSRLLSDRFSAERPKGSFSTLEIQRTEQGDSAMYLCASSFVGVPSDEQYFGPGTRLTVT.

This clonotype came up many times. This chain's CDR3 is CASRPGAFSTDTQYF. The CDR3 DNA reads TGTGCCAGCAGGCCAGGGGCCTTTTCCACAGATACGCAGTATTTT. This chain connects TRBV7-9 to TRBJ2-3; a possible D gene is TRBD1 (6 bases). The germline V gene encodes CDR1 SEHNR and CDR2 FQNEAQ (reference sequence). There are 15 residues in the CDR3. V lost 6 bases to trimming and J lost 2 bases, with 15 bases between them.

The CDR3 DNA sequence: TGTGCCAGCAGTTTATGGTTGTTACAGCCAAATCAGCCCCAGCATTTT. Its protein product is CASSLWLLQPNQPQHF. This chain links TRBV28 with TRBJ1-5; D unclear. The CDR3 loop spans 16 amino acids. The germline CDR1 and CDR2 sequences are MDHEN and SYDVKM. Trimming stripped 0 bases from V and 4 bases from J, with 13 bases between.

In its sample, this clonotype was seen many times. J is TRBJ2-5 and V is TRBV24-1; D may be TRBD2 (6 bases). Deletions cut 4 bases from V and 2 bases from J, with 10 bases between. The CDR3 runs to 14 residues. Per the germline V gene, CDR1 is KGHDR and CDR2 is SFDVKD. The CDR3 DNA sequence: TGTGCCACCAGTGACCGAGGACTACAAGAGACCCAGTACTTC. It yields the protein CATSDRGLQETQYF.

This clonotype was recorded at least ten times. The genes are TRBV29-1 and TRBJ2-2; D uncertain. The CDR3 is 14 amino acids. V was shortened by 3 bases and J by 1 base, with 9 bases between the two germline ends. From germline, CDR1 is SQVTM and CDR2 ANQGSEA. The CDR3 protein is CSVEGPMNTGELFF. In DNA form, the CDR3 reads TGCAGCGTTGAGGGTCCCATGAACACCGGGGAGCTGTTTTTT.

This clonotype was detected many times. The rearrangement joins TRBV4-3 to TRBJ2-7; TRBD1 aligns across 12 bases. The V and J ends lost 4 bases and 5 bases, in that order; junction bases with no gene match: 6. This CDR3 comprises 15 residues. Germline values: CDR1 LGHNA, CDR2 YSLEER. CDR3 protein: CASSPGTGGIDEQYF. In DNA form, the CDR3 reads TGCGCCAGCAGCCCCGGGACAGGGGGCATCGACGAGCAGTACTTC.

This clonotype is medium-sized by share. This chain connects TRBV9 to TRBJ1-2; TRBD1 matches at 7 bases. Germline V gene data show CDR1 as SGDLS and CDR2 as YYNGEE. CDR3 size: 14 residues. The junction had 7 bases not matched to a gene; V was cut back by 0 bases and J by 8 bases. The CDR3: CASSVEGQEGGYTF. In DNA, the CDR3 is TGTGCCAGCAGCGTAGAAGGACAGGAAGGAGGCTACACCTTC.

By frequency in the sample, this clonotype is medium-sized (0.01 to 0.1%). This sequence joins TRBV9 and TRBJ2-1; D might be TRBD2 (5 bases). V was shortened by 4 bases and J by 9 bases, with 20 bases between the two germline ends. The CDR3 length is 15 residues. Germline loops: CDR1 SGDLS, CDR2 YYNGEE. The CDR3 spells CASSSRLDWQPEQFF. CDR3 coding DNA: TGTGCCAGCAGCTCACGCCTGGACTGGCAACCTGAGCAGTTCTTC.

This clonotype was counted many times. The chain carries TRBV7-2 and TRBJ2-7; D is undetermined. The germline V gene has CDR1 SGHTA and CDR2 FQGNSA. The CDR3 runs to 15 residues. Trimming took 3 bases from V and 3 from J, leaving 15 bases between them. In nucleotides, the CDR3 is TGTGCCAGCAGCTTTTTCGTGGGTCCCGACTACGAGCAGTACTTC. Protein product: CASSFFVGPDYEQYF.

This clonotype was recorded many times. The rearrangement joins TRBV2 to TRBJ2-7, with 7 bases matching TRBD1. This CDR3 is built from 14 residues. The germline CDR1 and CDR2 sequences are SNHLY and FYNNEI. Trimming cost V 6 bases and J 1 base; bases outside gene matches: 6. The DNA for the CDR3 is TGTGCCAGCAGACCGACAGGGACATCCTACGAGCAGTACTTC. This gives the protein CASRPTGTSYEQYF.